This TCR beta chain is from a study of tumor-infiltrating lymphocytes in primary liver carcinoma. Broader study findings: Compared with tumor region pairs, tumor-adjacent and tumor-blood pairs overlapped less.

A primer in the constant region served to generate TCR beta cDNA from 500 to 600 ng of total RNA. ARM-PCR was slightly modified, and three nested multiplex PCR rounds with it gave rise to the TCR beta libraries. The study ran its first two PCR rounds for approximately 10 cycles each, using TRBV1-TRBV30 forward primers and a C-beta reverse primer. In TCRdb, the multiplex PCR reads were re-called with MiXCR into one record per CDR3 protein. The table includes around 32,000 distinct CDR3 sequences, 76% detected once. The germline V and J ends were trimmed by 3 bases and 6 bases, with 11 bases remaining between them. The CDR3 extends over 12 amino acids. Germline values: CDR1 DFQATT, CDR2 SNEGSKA (reference sequence). On this clonotype: Its specificity is not known.

Unsorted bulk tissue of roughly 20-34 mg yielded co-extracted RNA and DNA. Sequences were obtained from liver tumor tissue from sampling region 5. Subset specified: tumor region T5, tumor centre. The receptor's source is a man aged 40-49 years with primary liver carcinoma and hepatitis B virus infection. This sequence joins TRBV20-1 and TRBJ2-5; D perhaps matches TRBD1 (6 bases). This CDR3 is CSASRGLQTQYF. CDR3 coding DNA: TGCAGTGCTAGCAGGGGCCTGCAGACCCAGTACTTC.